This T cell receptor beta chain comes out of a study of long-term antiretroviral therapy in people with HIV. An immunoSEQ assay, version v3.0, was performed at survey level. Libraries were prepared by immunoSEQ multiplex PCR; TCRdb keeps only in-frame clonotypes and omits some of them. The sample lists more than 20,000 clones, 85% occurring once. V was cut by 0 bases and J by 0 bases, with 4 bases left in between. CDR3 length: 14 residues. Germline CDR1 reads SGDLS; CDR2 reads YYNGEE. This clone has more than one count but fewer than ten. This sequence joins TRBV9 and TRBJ1-3, with D uncertain. The material was unsorted PBMCs, obtained roughly 4 years after starting antiretroviral therapy. This TCR was recovered from a man between 18 and 35 years old with HIV. The CDR3 loop reads CASSVGSSGNTIYF. The CDR3 DNA follows: TGTGCCAGCAGCGTAGGGAGCTCTGGAAACACCATATATTTT.